The subject of this entry is one T cell receptor (beta chain). As defined, naive CD8 cells were CD45RO-negative and positively selected for CCR7, with terminally differentiated effector memory CD45RA+ cells excluded. The sample belongs to a study of shared clonotypes between healthy human individuals. The V segment lost 2 bases and the J segment 9 bases; nucleotides outside the gene matches: 14. The germline V gene has CDR1 SGHAT and CDR2 FQNNGV. This CDR3 contains 16 residues. Only in-frame clones appear in the TCRdb table, and some are missing; sequencing was by immunoSEQ multiplex PCR. The sample has millions of clones; about 95% are singletons.

The sequenced material came from naive CD8+ T cells sorted from blood. The sequence came from a young man in good health. V gene TRBV11-2 combines with J gene TRBJ2-5; 8 bases match TRBD2. The CDR3 DNA sequence: TGTGCCAGCAGCTTATCCGGGACTAGTGGTTTCGGGGCCCAGTACTTC. Encoded protein: CASSLSGTSGFGAQYF.